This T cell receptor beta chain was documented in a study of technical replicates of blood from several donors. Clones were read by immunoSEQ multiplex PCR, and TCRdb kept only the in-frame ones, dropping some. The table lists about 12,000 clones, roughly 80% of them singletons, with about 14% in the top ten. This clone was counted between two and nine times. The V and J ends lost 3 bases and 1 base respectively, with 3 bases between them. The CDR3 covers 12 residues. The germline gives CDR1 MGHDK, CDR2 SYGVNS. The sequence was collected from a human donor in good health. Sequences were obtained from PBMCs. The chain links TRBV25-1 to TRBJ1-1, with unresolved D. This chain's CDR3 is CASSDRNTEAFF. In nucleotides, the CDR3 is TGTGCCAGCAGTGATCGGAACACTGAAGCTTTCTTT.